This T cell receptor beta chain is from a study of naive CD8 T cells in extremely preterm neonates. Comment on this clone: As yet, its antigen is unknown.

Clones were sequenced by immunoSEQ multiplex PCR, and TCRdb holds only the in-frame ones, with some missing. The table has roughly 5,200 clones, around 97% seen once; the top ten hold less than 0.45%. General study findings and limits: Preterm neonates had significantly lower iChao1 richness than other age groups.

Sequenced sample: naive CD8+ T cells from blood. The TCR sequence derives from a human donor in good health.

The CDR3 loop is CASSFGGTGGIEQYF. CDR3 coding DNA: TGTGCCAGCAGCTTCGGGGGGACGGGAGGGATCGAGCAGTACTTC. The rearrangement links TRBV7-2 to TRBJ2-7; 8 positions agree with TRBD2. Looked up from germline, CDR1 is SGHTA and CDR2 is FQGNSA. Losses at the gene ends were 3 bases for V and 6 bases for J; bases not matched to a gene: 10. The CDR3 has 15 amino acids.